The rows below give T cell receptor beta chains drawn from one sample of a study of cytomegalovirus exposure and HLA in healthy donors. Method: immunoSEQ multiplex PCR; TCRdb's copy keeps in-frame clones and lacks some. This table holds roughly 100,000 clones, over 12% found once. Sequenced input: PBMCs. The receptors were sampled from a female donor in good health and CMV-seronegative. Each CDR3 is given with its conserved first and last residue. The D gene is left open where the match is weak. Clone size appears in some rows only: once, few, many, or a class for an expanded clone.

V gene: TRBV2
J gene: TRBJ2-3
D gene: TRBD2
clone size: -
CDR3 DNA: TGTGCCAGCAGTGAAAGGCGGGGGGGAATAGATACGCAGTATTTT
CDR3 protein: CASSERRGGIDTQYF

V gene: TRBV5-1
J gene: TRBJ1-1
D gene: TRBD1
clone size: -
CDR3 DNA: TGCGCCAGTACGGCCGGGACAGGGAACACTGAAGCTTTCTTT
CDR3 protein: CASTAGTGNTEAFF

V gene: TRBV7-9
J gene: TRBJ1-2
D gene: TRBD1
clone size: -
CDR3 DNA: TGTGCCAGCAGCGCGAGTTCGGGACAGCTAGATGGCTACACCTTC
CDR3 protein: CASSASSGQLDGYTF

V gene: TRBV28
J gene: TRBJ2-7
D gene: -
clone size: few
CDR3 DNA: TGTGCCAGCAGTGCGGGGGTGTGGGGGGCCCTTTACGAGCAGTACTTC
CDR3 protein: CASSAGVWGALYEQYF

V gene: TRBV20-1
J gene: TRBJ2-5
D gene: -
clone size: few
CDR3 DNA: TGCAGTACAGGGCAAGAGACCCAGTACTTC
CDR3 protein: CSTGQETQYF

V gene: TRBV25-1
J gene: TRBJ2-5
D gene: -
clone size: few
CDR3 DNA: TGTGCCAGCAGTGACACAGGGAGTCTGGAGACCCAGTACTTC
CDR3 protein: CASSDTGSLETQYF

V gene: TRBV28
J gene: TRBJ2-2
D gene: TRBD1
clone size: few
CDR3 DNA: TGTGCCAGCATACGGACAGGGTTAACCGGGGAGCTGTTTTTT
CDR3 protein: CASIRTGLTGELFF

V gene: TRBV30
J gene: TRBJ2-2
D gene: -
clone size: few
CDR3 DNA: TGTGCCTGGAGTGTACCACTGTCGAACACCGGGGAGCTGTTTTTT
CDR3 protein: CAWSVPLSNTGELFF

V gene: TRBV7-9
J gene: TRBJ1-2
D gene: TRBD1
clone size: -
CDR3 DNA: TGTGCCAGCAGCTTAGGGATACAGGGGGCGTTTGGCTACACCTTC
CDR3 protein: CASSLGIQGAFGYTF

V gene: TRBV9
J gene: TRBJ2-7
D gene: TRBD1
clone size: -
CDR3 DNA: TGTGCCAGCAGCGTAGGGACAGGGGGCAAGGAGCAGTACTTC
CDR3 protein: CASSVGTGGKEQYF

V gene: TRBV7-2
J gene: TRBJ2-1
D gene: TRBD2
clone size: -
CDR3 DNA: TGTGCCAGCAGCTTAGCTAGCGGGGGGGTGAATGAGCAGTTCTTC
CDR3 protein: CASSLASGGVNEQFF

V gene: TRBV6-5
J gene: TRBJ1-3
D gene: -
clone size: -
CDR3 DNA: TGTGCCAGCAGTTACGGAGGGGTGGGTGGAAACACCATATATTTT
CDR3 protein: CASSYGGVGGNTIYF

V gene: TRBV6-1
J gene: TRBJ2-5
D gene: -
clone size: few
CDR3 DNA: TGTGCCAGCAGTGAAGCTCGACAGGTAATGGCCCAGTACTTC
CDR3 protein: CASSEARQVMAQYF

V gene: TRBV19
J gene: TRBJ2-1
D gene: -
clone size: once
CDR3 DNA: TGTGCCAGTAGACCGGGAGCCTACAATGAGCAGTTCTTC
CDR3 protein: CASRPGAYNEQFF

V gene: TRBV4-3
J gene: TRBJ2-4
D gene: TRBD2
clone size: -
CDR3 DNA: TGCGCCAGCAGCCAAGAATGGCTAGCGGGAGATTACATTCAGTACTTC
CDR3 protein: CASSQEWLAGDYIQYF

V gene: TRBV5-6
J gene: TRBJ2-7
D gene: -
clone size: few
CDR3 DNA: TGTGCCAGCAGCTTGGCCCGGGACTTCTCCTACGAGCAGTACTTC
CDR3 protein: CASSLARDFSYEQYF

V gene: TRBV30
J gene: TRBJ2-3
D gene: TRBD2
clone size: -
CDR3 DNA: TGTGCCTGGACCCTTGGCGGGGGGGCCCTGGATACGCAGTATTTT
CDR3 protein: CAWTLGGGALDTQYF

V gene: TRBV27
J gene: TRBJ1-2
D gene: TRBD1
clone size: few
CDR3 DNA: TGTGCCAGCAGTAGGGACAGGTGGGACTATGGCTACACCTTC
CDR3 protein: CASSRDRWDYGYTF

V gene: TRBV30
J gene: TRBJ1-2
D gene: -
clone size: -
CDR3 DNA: TGTGCCTGGAGTGTAGGCAGGCTCGACTATGGCTACCCCTTC
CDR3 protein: CAWSVGRLDYGYPF

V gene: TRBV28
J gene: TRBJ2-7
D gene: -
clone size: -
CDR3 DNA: TGTGCCAGCAGTACGGATCAGACAGGCCAGGTCAACGAGCAGTACTTC
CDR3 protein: CASSTDQTGQVNEQYF

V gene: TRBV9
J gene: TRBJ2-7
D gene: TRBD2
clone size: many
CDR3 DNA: TGTGCCAGCAGCGCTGGACTAGCGGGAGCTGGCGAGCAGTACTTC
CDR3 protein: CASSAGLAGAGEQYF

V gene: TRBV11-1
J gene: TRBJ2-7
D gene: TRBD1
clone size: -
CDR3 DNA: TGTGCCAGCAGGGAGGGGACAGGGTATTCAACCGAGCAGTACTTC
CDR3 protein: CASREGTGYSTEQYF

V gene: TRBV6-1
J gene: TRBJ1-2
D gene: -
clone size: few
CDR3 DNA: TGTGCCAGCAGTGAAGAGCCAGGCACCCTCTATGGCTACACCTTC
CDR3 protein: CASSEEPGTLYGYTF

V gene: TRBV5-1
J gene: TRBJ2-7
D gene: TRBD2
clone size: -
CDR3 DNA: TGCGCCAGCAGCGGCCAGACTAGCGGGAGTAGCTACGAGCAGTACTTC
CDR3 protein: CASSGQTSGSSYEQYF

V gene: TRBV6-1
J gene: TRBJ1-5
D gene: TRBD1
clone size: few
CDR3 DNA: TGTGCCAGCAGTGAAGTGAACAGGGGTGCCAATCAGCCCCAGCATTTT
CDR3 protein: CASSEVNRGANQPQHF

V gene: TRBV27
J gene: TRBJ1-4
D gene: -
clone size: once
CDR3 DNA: TGTGCCAGCAGTTCTCGGGATAATGAAAAACTGTTTTTT
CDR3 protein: CASSSRDNEKLFF

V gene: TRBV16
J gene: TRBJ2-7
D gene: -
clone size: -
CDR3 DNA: TGTGCCAGCAGCCTACCCAGGGAGGGACAAAAATACGAGCAGTACTTC
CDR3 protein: CASSLPREGQKYEQYF

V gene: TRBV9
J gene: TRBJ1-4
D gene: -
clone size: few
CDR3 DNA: TGTGCCAGCAGCGTAGGTGTTCAGAATGAAAAACTGTTTTTT
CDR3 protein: CASSVGVQNEKLFF

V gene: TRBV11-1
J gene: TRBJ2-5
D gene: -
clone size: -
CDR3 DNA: TGTGCCAGCAGCTTTAGCCGGAACCAAGAGACCCAGTACTTC
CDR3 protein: CASSFSRNQETQYF

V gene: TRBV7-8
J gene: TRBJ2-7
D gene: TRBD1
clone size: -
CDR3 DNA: TGTGCCAGCAGCTCGGTCCGGGACAGGGCCGAGCAGTACTTC
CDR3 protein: CASSSVRDRAEQYF

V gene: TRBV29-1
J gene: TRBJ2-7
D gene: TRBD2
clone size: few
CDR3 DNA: TGCAGCGTTGCGAGCGGCGGACTAGCGGCAAACCCCTACGAGCAGTACTTC
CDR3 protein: CSVASGGLAANPYEQYF

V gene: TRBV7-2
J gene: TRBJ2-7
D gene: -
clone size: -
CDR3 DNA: TGTGCCAGCAGCTCCTCTACCCTATCCTACGAGCAGTACTTC
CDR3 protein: CASSSSTLSYEQYF

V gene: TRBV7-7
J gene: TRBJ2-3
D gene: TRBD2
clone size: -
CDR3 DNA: TGTGCTAGCAGCTTAGGAGCGGGAGGGCCACATACGCAGTATTTT
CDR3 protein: CASSLGAGGPHTQYF

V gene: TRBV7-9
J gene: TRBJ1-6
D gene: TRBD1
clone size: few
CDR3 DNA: TGTGCCAGCAGCGAAAGGGACAGGGGGCGTAATTCACCCCTCCACTTT
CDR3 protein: CASSERDRGRNSPLHF

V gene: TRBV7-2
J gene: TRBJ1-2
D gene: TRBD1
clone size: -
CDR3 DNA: TGTGCCAGCAGCGGTACAGGGGCGGTTGGCTACACCTTC
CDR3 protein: CASSGTGAVGYTF

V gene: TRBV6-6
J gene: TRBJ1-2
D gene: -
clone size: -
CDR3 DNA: TGTGCCAGCAGCTTAACGAGCGAGGGCTATGGCTACACCTTC
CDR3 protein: CASSLTSEGYGYTF

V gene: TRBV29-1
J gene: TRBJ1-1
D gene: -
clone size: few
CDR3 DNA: TGCAGCACCCCAGAGGAAATGGAAGCTTTCTTT
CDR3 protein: CSTPEEMEAFF

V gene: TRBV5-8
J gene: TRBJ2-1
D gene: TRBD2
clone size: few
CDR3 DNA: TGTGCCACCCTTAGGACTAGCGGGAGGAATGAGCAGTTCTTC
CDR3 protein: CATLRTSGRNEQFF